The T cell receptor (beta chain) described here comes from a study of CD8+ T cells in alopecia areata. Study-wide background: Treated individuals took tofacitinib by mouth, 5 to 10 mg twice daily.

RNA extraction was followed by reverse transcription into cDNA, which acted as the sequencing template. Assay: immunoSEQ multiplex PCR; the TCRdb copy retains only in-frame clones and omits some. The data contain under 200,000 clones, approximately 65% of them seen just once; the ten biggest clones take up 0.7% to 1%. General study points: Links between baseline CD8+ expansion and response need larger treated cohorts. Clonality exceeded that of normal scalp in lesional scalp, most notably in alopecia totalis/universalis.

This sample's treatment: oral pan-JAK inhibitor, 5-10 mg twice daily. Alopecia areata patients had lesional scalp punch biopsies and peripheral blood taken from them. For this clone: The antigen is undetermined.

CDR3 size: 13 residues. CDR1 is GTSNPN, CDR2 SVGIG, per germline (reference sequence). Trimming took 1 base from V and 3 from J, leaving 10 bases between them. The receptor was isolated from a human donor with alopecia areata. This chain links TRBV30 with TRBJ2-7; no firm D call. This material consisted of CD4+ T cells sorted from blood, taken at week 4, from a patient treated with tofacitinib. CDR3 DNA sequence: TGTGCCTGGAGTGCCAACAGAGACTACGAGCAGTACTTC. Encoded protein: CAWSANRDYEQYF.